The next 30 T cell receptor beta chains were all read from a single sample in a study of shared clonotypes between healthy human individuals. Profiled with immunoSEQ multiplex PCR; TCRdb holds only in-frame clones, not every one. The sample holds around 200,000 clones, just under 95% seen once. The sequenced sample was naive CD4+ T cells sorted from blood. Subset described: CD45RA+ positively selected. These receptors were collected from a woman younger than 45 in good health.

As DNA, the CDR3 is TGTGCCAGCAGCTTAGGCCTAGCGGGAGAGAGCTCCTACGAGCAGTACTTC. This codes for CASSLGLAGESSYEQYF. The chain is built from TRBV7-8 and TRBJ2-7; 10 nucleotides align to TRBD2. Germline lookup yields CDR1 SGHVS and CDR2 FQNEAQ. The CDR3 is 17 residues long. V dropped 1 base and J dropped 0; count of bases not matched to a gene: 6. Full variable domain (outside the CDR3, taken from reference TRBV7-8 and TRBJ2-7): GAGVSQSPRYKVAKRGQDVALRCDPISGHVSLFWYQQALGQGPEFLTYFQNEAQLDKSGLPSDRFFAERPEGSVSTLKIQRTQQEDSAVYLCASSLGLAGESSYEQYFGPGTRLTVT.

The chain has TRBV6-6 and TRBJ1-5; D uncertain. The V and J ends lost 7 bases and 0 bases respectively, with 10 bases between them. The CDR3 length is 14 residues. CDR1 is MNHNY and CDR2 is SVGAGI in the germline V gene (reference sequence). The chain's CDR3 is CASNDRYSNQPQHF. CDR3 nucleotides: TGTGCCAGCAACGACCGCTATAGCAATCAGCCCCAGCATTTT.

The sample holds a few counts of this clone. The chain is built from TRBV7-2 and TRBJ2-7, with 9 bases fitting TRBD1. The germline V gene encodes CDR1 SGHTA and CDR2 FQGNSA. With 5 bases clipped from V and 4 bases from J, the junction kept 3 bases outside the gene matches. This CDR3 comprises 13 residues. CDR3 bases: TGTGCCAGCAGCACGGGACAGGGTTACGAGCAGTACTTC. Protein sequence: CASSTGQGYEQYF.

The gene calls are TRBV7-9 and TRBJ2-3; D is possibly TRBD1 (5 bases). Germline V gene lookup returns CDR1 SEHNR and CDR2 FQNEAQ (reference sequence). V was shortened by 2 bases and J by 1 base, with 7 bases between the two germline ends. This CDR3 region has 14 residues. CDR3 loop: CASSLQGGTDTQYF. In nucleotides, the CDR3 is TGTGCCAGCAGCTTACAAGGGGGCACAGATACGCAGTATTTT.

The rearrangement links TRBV5-1 to TRBJ2-7; D possibly corresponds to TRBD2 (6 bases). Germline V lookup: CDR1 SGHRS, CDR2 YFSETQ. V lost 4 bases, J lost 1 base, and 15 bases lay in between. This CDR3 has 15 amino acids. The CDR3 loop is CASSNSGATSYEQYF. The CDR3 DNA sequence: TGCGCCAGCAGCAATAGCGGAGCCACTTCCTACGAGCAGTACTTC.

This chain uses TRBV18 with TRBJ1-6; D remains unclear. V was trimmed by 2 bases and J by 8 bases, leaving 10 bases between them. The length of the CDR3 is 14 residues. Per the germline V gene, CDR1 is KGHSH and CDR2 is LQKENI. The CDR3 DNA reads as TGTGCCAGCTCACCAGCACCCCTAGATTCACCCCTCCACTTT. It yields the protein CASSPAPLDSPLHF.

The CDR3 loop is CASSSEAGVVSDTQYF. For the CDR3, the DNA is TGCGCCAGCAGTTCTGAAGCGGGAGTGGTTTCCGATACGCAGTATTTT. The chain joins TRBV10-2 to TRBJ2-3; 8 bases are shared with TRBD2. The CDR3 has 16 amino acids. The ends lost 5 bases at V and 6 bases at J; junction bases unmatched: 13. Germline V gene lookup returns CDR1 WSHSY and CDR2 SAAADI.

The chain uses TRBV18 and TRBJ1-6; 8 bases line up with TRBD1. V gave up 6 bases and J gave up 8 bases; unmatched junction bases: 6. Germline-derived CDR1 and CDR2 are KGHSH and LQKENI. The CDR3 extends over 14 amino acids. The CDR3 spells CASSLTGEDSPLHF. CDR3 nucleotide sequence: TGTGCCAGCTCGCTGACAGGGGAGGATTCACCCCTCCACTTT.

This chain connects TRBV11-2 to TRBJ1-5; TRBD1 agrees at 9 bases. The CDR3 contains 14 residues. V lost 4 bases and J lost 4; bases outside the gene matches: 2. Germline V lookup: CDR1 SGHAT, CDR2 FQNNGV. The CDR3 nucleotides read TGTGCCAGCAGCTGGACAGGGGAGAATCAGCCCCAGCATTTT. Protein product: CASSWTGENQPQHF. The full variable domain, with the rest looked up from reference TRBV11-2 and TRBJ1-5, is EAGVAQSPRYKIIEKRQSVAFWCNPISGHATLYWYQQILGQGPKLLIQFQNNGVVDDSQLPKDRFSAERLKGVDSTLKIQPAKLEDSAVYLCASSWTGENQPQHFGDGTRLSIL.

The chain has TRBV6-5 and TRBJ2-7; 7 positions agree with TRBD1. The CDR3 contains 13 residues. Germline V gives CDR1 MNHEY, CDR2 SVGAGI. V gave up 6 bases and J gave up 3 bases; unmatched junction bases: 5. The DNA for the CDR3 is TGTGCCAGCAGCCAGGGGGTCCGCTACGAGCAGTACTTC. This codes for CASSQGVRYEQYF.

V and J are TRBV4-1 and TRBJ2-7, with TRBD1 matching 7 bases. Trimming took 7 bases from V and 0 from J; bases not matched to a gene: 15. The germline V gene encodes CDR1 MGHRA and CDR2 YSYEKL. The CDR3 spans 17 residues. Here the CDR3 reads CASILEGTVLISYEQYF. The DNA for the CDR3 is TGCGCCAGCATCCTGGAAGGGACAGTATTAATCTCCTACGAGCAGTACTTC.

V is TRBV7-2 and J is TRBJ2-3; tentatively, D is TRBD1 (7 bases). Trimming removed 3 bases at V and 9 bases at J, with 22 bases between. There are 16 residues in the CDR3. Germline CDR1 and CDR2: SGHTA and FQGNSA. The CDR3 reads CASSFAPLLSGGTQYF. In nucleotides, the CDR3 is TGTGCCAGCAGCTTCGCCCCGCTACTTTCAGGGGGGACGCAGTATTTT.

CDR3: CAWMRGQGAGGYTF. The CDR3 bases are TGTGCCTGGATGCGGGGACAGGGGGCAGGAGGCTACACCTTC. This sequence joins TRBV30 and TRBJ1-2; 12 bases are a match to TRBD1. There are 14 residues in the CDR3. Germline CDR1 and CDR2: GTSNPN and SVGIG (reference sequence). After removal of 4 bases from V and 8 bases from J, the junction contained 8 bases not matched to a gene.

CDR3 amino acids: CASSPRGGNEKLFF. CDR3 nucleotide sequence: TGCGCCAGCAGCCCGAGGGGCGGTAATGAAAAACTGTTTTTT. The genes are TRBV4-1 and TRBJ1-4; perhaps TRBD1 as D (5 bases). The CDR3 is 14 residues long. Per germline, CDR1 MGHRA and CDR2 YSYEKL. Between the trimmed V and J ends, which lost 4 bases and 4 bases, there was a span of 10 bases.

This rearrangement joins TRBV7-8 to TRBJ2-7, with 7 bases that match TRBD1. CDR1 SGHVS and CDR2 FQNEAQ come from the germline V gene. There are 11 residues in the CDR3. V lost 7 bases to trimming and J lost 5 bases; unmatched junction nucleotides: 2. The CDR3 loop reads CASNRGHEQYF. The CDR3, as DNA: TGTGCCAGCAACAGGGGCCACGAGCAGTACTTC.

This chain connects TRBV7-2 to TRBJ1-2; 9 bases align to TRBD1. V trimming: 1 base; J trimming: 3 bases; junction bases outside the gene matches: 6. CDR3 length equals 16 residues. Germline V CDR1 and CDR2: SGHTA, FQGNSA. The CDR3 here is CASSLGGTGSYYGYTF. The CDR3 bases are TGTGCCAGCAGCTTAGGTGGGACAGGGAGTTACTATGGCTACACCTTC. The whole variable domain, remainder taken from reference TRBV7-2 and TRBJ1-2, is GAGVSQSPSNKVTEKGKDVELRCDPISGHTALYWYRQSLGQGLEFLIYFQGNSAPDKSGLPSDRFSAERTGGSVSTLTIQRTQQEDSAVYLCASSLGGTGSYYGYTFGSGTRLTVV.

The chain recombines TRBV9 with TRBJ2-7, with D possibly TRBD1 on 6 matching bases. Trimming cost V 4 bases and J 2 bases, with 19 bases left between them. The CDR3 covers 16 residues. Per germline, CDR1 SGDLS and CDR2 YYNGEE. The CDR3 DNA reads TGTGCCAGCAGCCTTGGGGGCAGCGAGGCCCCCTACGAGCAGTACTTC. Its translation is CASSLGGSEAPYEQYF.

The chain couples TRBV11-2 to TRBJ2-3; D is ambiguous. Trimming stripped 0 bases from V and 1 base from J, with 5 bases between. Germline assignment: CDR1 SGHAT and CDR2 FQNNGV. The CDR3 spans 14 residues. The CDR3 reads CASSLDPRTDTQYF. The DNA for the CDR3 is TGTGCCAGCAGCTTAGATCCCCGCACAGATACGCAGTATTTT.

The chain links TRBV4-1 to TRBJ1-5; D gene unclear. The V gene's germline CDR1 is MGHRA and CDR2 YSYEKL. The CDR3 contains 14 residues. Trimming took off 3 bases at V and 3 bases at J, with 9 bases between the two ends. Here the CDR3 DNA reads TGCGCCAGCAGCCAGTACACGGACAATCAGCCCCAGCATTTT. Translation: CASSQYTDNQPQHF.

This chain joins TRBV9 and TRBJ2-5, with unresolved D. Per germline, CDR1 SGDLS and CDR2 YYNGEE. The CDR3 has 12 amino acids. V was shortened by 2 bases and J by 2 bases, with 4 bases between the two germline ends. The DNA of the CDR3 is TGTGCCAGCAGCGTCGAACAAGAGACCCAGTACTTC. This sequence encodes CASSVEQETQYF. The full variable domain, its missing parts supplied by reference TRBV9 and TRBJ2-5, is DSGVTQTPKHLITATGQRVTLRCSPRSGDLSVYWYQQSLDQGLQFLIQYYNGEERAKGNILERFSAQQFPDLHSELNLSSLELGDSALYFCASSVEQETQYFGPGTRLLVL.

This rearrangement joins TRBV18 to TRBJ2-5; 14 positions agree with TRBD2. The J call is in doubt because the DNA end fits TRBJ2-7 better. This CDR3 spans 17 amino acids. Germline V gene sequence: CDR1 KGHSH, CDR2 LQKENI. The CDR3 spells CASSPGLAGGPIYEQYF. For the CDR3, the DNA is TGTGCCAGCTCACCTGGACTAGCGGGAGGACCAATCTACGAGCAGTACTTC.

The chain carries TRBV9 and TRBJ1-1; no clear D gene. Germline CDR1 is SGDLS and CDR2 is YYNGEE. Trimming pared 2 bases from V and 5 bases from J, leaving 7 bases between. CDR3 length: 12 residues. This CDR3 reads CASSVSGTEAFF. As DNA, the CDR3 is TGTGCCAGCAGCGTCTCGGGGACTGAAGCTTTCTTT.

The chain recombines TRBV30 with TRBJ2-7; D is ambiguous. The CDR3 runs to 11 residues. The germline V and J ends were trimmed by 2 bases and 7 bases, with 9 bases remaining between them. Germline loops: CDR1 GTSNPN, CDR2 SVGIG (reference sequence). As DNA, the CDR3 is TGTGCCTGGAGTTCCTCCTTTGAGCAGTACTTC. This sequence encodes CAWSSSFEQYF.

V and J are TRBV6-6 and TRBJ2-5, with D possibly TRBD2 on 6 matching bases. The CDR3 runs 13 residues. The germline V gene has CDR1 MNHNY and CDR2 SVGAGI (reference sequence). V lost 6 bases and J lost 10, with 18 bases in between. The CDR3 sequence: CASSRRDPRGQYF. In nucleotides, the CDR3 is TGTGCCAGCAGCAGGAGGGACCCGCGGGGCCAGTACTTC.

The V gene is TRBV5-3, the J gene TRBJ2-7; 8 nucleotides align to TRBD2. TRBV5-3 is an open reading frame whose function is uncertain. J was trimmed by 4 bases and V by 8 bases; bases with no gene match: 8. The CDR3 runs to 13 residues. CDR3 residues: CASSPGGGYEQYF. In nucleotides, the CDR3 is TGTGCCAGCAGCCCTGGCGGGGGGTACGAGCAGTACTTC.

The chain joins TRBV4-1 to TRBJ2-5; D remains ambiguous. Trimming took 1 base from V and 2 from J, leaving 11 bases between them. Germline assignment: CDR1 MGHRA and CDR2 YSYEKL. This CDR3 region has 15 residues. The DNA for the CDR3 is TGCGCCAGCAGCCAAGGCCCCTCCACTCAAGAGACCCAGTACTTC. Encoded protein: CASSQGPSTQETQYF.

The genes are TRBV18 and TRBJ1-2; D is unresolved. This CDR3 spans 14 amino acids. CDR1 is KGHSH, CDR2 LQKENI, per germline. Trimming left V 0 bases short and J 2 bases short, with 7 bases between. CDR3 sequence: CASSPPIRNYGYTF. In DNA form, the CDR3 reads TGTGCCAGCTCACCACCGATCAGGAACTATGGCTACACCTTC.

The V and J genes are TRBV28 and TRBJ2-7, with D possibly being TRBD1 or TRBD2 (5 bases each). V gave up 4 bases and J gave up 6 bases, with 16 bases separating them. Germline CDR1 MDHEN, CDR2 SYDVKM. This CDR3 is built from 14 residues. CDR3 DNA sequence: TGTGCCAGCAGTTCCCCAGGGACCTCTTCCGAGCAGTACTTC. This encodes CASSSPGTSSEQYF. The full variable domain, in which reference TRBV28 and TRBJ2-7 provide the parts outside the CDR3, is DVKVTQSSRYLVKRTGEKVFLECVQDMDHENMFWYRQDPGLGLRLIYFSYDVKMKEKGDIPEGYSVSREKKERFSLILESASTNQTSMYLCASSSPGTSSEQYFGPGTRLTVT.

The chain is built from TRBV18 and TRBJ2-7, with TRBD2 matching 9 bases. The CDR3 is 16 residues long. The J segment lost 4 bases and the V segment lost 3 bases, leaving 10 bases of the junction unmatched. The V gene's germline CDR1 is KGHSH and CDR2 LQKENI. The CDR3 reads CASSPDSSGVRYEQYF. In DNA, the CDR3 is TGTGCCAGCTCACCCGATTCTAGCGGGGTGCGGTACGAGCAGTACTTC.

The chain is built from TRBV5-1 and TRBJ2-4, with a tentative D call TRBD2 (5 bases). Germline values: CDR1 SGHRS, CDR2 YFSETQ. The CDR3 covers 13 residues. V dropped 0 bases and J dropped 9 bases, with 10 bases sitting between them. For the CDR3, the DNA is TGCGCCAGCAGCTTGGGTAGCGCGGGCATTCAGTACTTC. The encoded protein is CASSLGSAGIQYF.